This is a list of T cell receptor beta chains from one sample in a study of technical replicates of blood from a few donors. Here immunoSEQ multiplex PCR was the method, and the copy in TCRdb shows in-frame clones only, minus some. The sample yields about 97,000 clones, 96% seen once. The sequencing input was T cells isolated from PBMCs. The receptors were gathered from a human donor in good health. The CDR3 runs from the conserved cysteine through the conserved F or W. The order of the fields is V gene, D gene, clone size, J gene, CDR3 protein, CDR3 DNA. The D gene is left open where the match is weak. Rows give clone size only sometimes, using once, few, many, or a class for an expanded clone.

>TRBV9|TRBD2|-|TRBJ2-7
CASSKLAGERYEQYF
TGTGCCAGCAGCAAACTAGCGGGAGAGCGCTACGAGCAGTACTTC
>TRBV7-9|-|-|TRBJ2-7
CASSLTSYEQYF
TGTGCCAGCAGCCTCACATCCTACGAGCAGTACTTC
>TRBV18|-|-|TRBJ2-4
CASSPAGDGKNIQYF
TGTGCCAGCTCACCAGCAGGGGATGGCAAAAACATTCAGTACTTC
>TRBV5-1|TRBD2|-|TRBJ2-7
CASSLGLAGALGSYEQYF
TGCGCCAGCAGCTTGGGACTAGCGGGAGCCCTTGGCTCCTACGAGCAGTACTTC
>TRBV28|-|once|TRBJ2-1
CASSVIDFYNEQFF
TGTGCCAGCAGTGTTATAGACTTTTACAATGAGCAGTTCTTC
>TRBV27|-|-|TRBJ1-1
CASSLGQNTEAFF
TGTGCCAGCAGTTTAGGCCAGAACACTGAAGCTTTCTTT
>TRBV7-3|TRBD2|-|TRBJ2-4
CASSLGIAGGVQYF
TGTGCCAGCAGCTTAGGAATAGCGGGAGGGGTACAGTACTTC
>TRBV6-6|TRBD2|-|TRBJ2-3
CASSLSERDNTDTQYF
TGTGCCAGCAGTCTCAGCGAGCGGGATAACACAGATACGCAGTATTTT
>TRBV21-1|-|once|TRBJ1-5
CASSKVRDRVPPQHF
TGTGCCAGCAGCAAAGTACGGGACAGGGTACCGCCCCAGCATTTT
>TRBV7-2|-|-|TRBJ2-3
CASSFKVQAQDTQYF
TGTGCCAGCAGCTTCAAGGTACAGGCTCAGGATACGCAGTATTTT
>TRBV30|TRBD1|-|TRBJ1-4
CAWSVGTGGATNEKLFF
TGTGCCTGGAGTGTGGGGACAGGGGGGGCAACTAATGAAAAACTGTTTTTT
>TRBV10-3|-|-|TRBJ2-6
CAISAGDISGANVLTF
TGTGCCATCAGCGCAGGGGACATCTCTGGGGCCAACGTCCTGACTTTC
>TRBV10-3|TRBD1|-|TRBJ2-7
CAAHPGQGAYEQYF
TGTGCCGCCCACCCGGGACAGGGGGCGTACGAGCAGTACTTC
>TRBV5-6|TRBD2|-|TRBJ2-7
CASSGSGSTYEQYF
TGTGCCAGCAGCGGGAGCGGGAGTACCTACGAGCAGTACTTC
>TRBV4-1|TRBD2|once|TRBJ2-7
CASSQDLAGEESEQYF
TGCGCCAGCAGCCAAGATCTGGCGGGAGAAGAGTCAGAGCAGTACTTC
>TRBV9|TRBD1|-|TRBJ1-2
CASSVGGGVGSYGYTF
TGTGCCAGCAGCGTAGGAGGGGGCGTGGGATCCTATGGCTACACCTTC
>TRBV5-6|-|once|TRBJ2-7
CASTGVSYEQYF
TGTGCCAGCACGGGAGTCTCCTACGAGCAGTACTTC
>TRBV10-3|TRBD2|-|TRBJ2-1
CAISDRTRHNEQFF
TGTGCCATCAGTGATAGGACTAGACACAATGAGCAGTTCTTC
>TRBV28|TRBD1|-|TRBJ2-7
CASTLTGGNYEQYF
TGTGCCAGCACCTTGACAGGGGGTAACTACGAGCAGTACTTC
>TRBV19|TRBD1|-|TRBJ1-5
CASALQGGNQPQHF
TGTGCCAGTGCACTACAGGGGGGCAATCAGCCCCAGCATTTT
>TRBV2|-|-|TRBJ2-2
CASSILGELFF
TGTGCCAGCAGTATATTGGGGGAGCTGTTTTTT
>TRBV6-6|-|-|TRBJ2-5
CASSPGLQETQYF
TGTGCCAGCAGCCCGGGTCTTCAAGAGACCCAGTACTTC
>TRBV28|-|-|TRBJ2-3
CASSLDTELSTDTQYF
TGTGCCAGCAGTTTAGATACAGAACTTAGCACAGATACGCAGTATTTT
>TRBV5-4|-|few|TRBJ2-5
CASRSSRILETQYF
TGTGCCAGCAGATCCTCCAGGATATTAGAGACCCAGTACTTC
>TRBV13|-|once|TRBJ2-7
CASSRDSAYEQYF
TGTGCCAGCAGCCGCGACAGCGCGTACGAGCAGTACTTC
>TRBV6-6|TRBD1|-|TRBJ2-7
CASSSGQGPYEQYF
TGTGCCAGCAGTTCGGGACAGGGACCCTACGAGCAGTACTTC
>TRBV30|TRBD2|-|TRBJ2-5
CAWSPGGMGQETQYF
TGTGCCTGGAGTCCGGGGGGGATGGGGCAAGAGACCCAGTACTTC
>TRBV6-1|-|-|TRBJ1-2
CASSDPPDGYTF
TGTGCCAGCAGTGATCCGCCGGATGGCTACACCTTC
>TRBV6-1|TRBD2|-|TRBJ2-7
CASSGLAVYEQYF
TGTGCCAGCAGTGGACTAGCGGTCTACGAGCAGTACTTC
>TRBV27|TRBD1|-|TRBJ2-1
CASSLLVGQGDEQFF
TGTGCCAGCAGTTTACTAGTAGGACAGGGAGATGAGCAGTTCTTC
>TRBV5-1|TRBD2|-|TRBJ2-5
CASSLVGEGTQYF
TGCGCCAGCAGCTTGGTCGGGGAGGGGACCCAGTACTTC
>TRBV6-5|-|once|TRBJ2-2
CASRLPPRNTGELFF
TGTGCCAGCAGACTACCTCCAAGGAACACCGGGGAGCTGTTTTTT
>TRBV4-1|TRBD1|once|TRBJ1-5
CASSPGQGIDQPQHF
TGCGCCAGCAGCCCGGGACAGGGTATCGATCAGCCCCAGCATTTT
>TRBV6-4|TRBD2|-|TRBJ2-2
CASGTSDTGELFF
TGTGCCAGCGGGACTAGCGACACCGGGGAGCTGTTTTTT
>TRBV18|TRBD1|-|TRBJ2-2
CASSPPGTGDTNTGELFF
TGTGCCAGCTCACCCCCCGGGACAGGGGATACGAACACCGGGGAGCTGTTTTTT
>TRBV5-1|-|-|TRBJ2-7
CASSPDSYEQYF
TGCGCCAGCAGCCCGGACAGCTACGAGCAGTACTTC
>TRBV9|TRBD2|-|TRBJ2-5
CASSVIAGAGETQYF
TGTGCCAGCAGCGTCATAGCGGGAGCTGGGGAGACCCAGTACTTC
>TRBV7-8|-|-|TRBJ2-1
CASSLYSSSYNEQFF
TGTGCCAGCAGCTTATACAGTAGCTCCTACAATGAGCAGTTCTTC
>TRBV19|TRBD1|-|TRBJ1-5
CASGTGQNQPQHF
TGTGCCTCCGGGACAGGCCAAAATCAGCCCCAGCATTTT
>TRBV9|TRBD1|-|TRBJ2-7
CASSPQGAYEQYF
TGTGCCAGCAGCCCACAGGGGGCTTACGAGCAGTACTTC
>TRBV5-1|TRBD1|-|TRBJ2-7
CASSLMGQGTNEQYF
TGCGCCAGCAGCTTGATGGGACAGGGAACCAACGAGCAGTACTTC
>TRBV5-8|TRBD1|-|TRBJ2-2
CASSFGTAYTGELFF
TGTGCCAGCAGCTTTGGGACAGCTTACACCGGGGAGCTGTTTTTT
>TRBV6-5|TRBD2|-|TRBJ2-1
CASSYGLAHNEQFF
TGTGCCAGCAGTTACGGACTAGCACACAATGAGCAGTTCTTC
>TRBV4-2|TRBD2|once|TRBJ2-3
CASSQERISGRADTQYF
TGTGCCAGCAGCCAGGAAAGGATTAGCGGGAGGGCGGATACGCAGTATTTT
>TRBV5-1|TRBD2|-|TRBJ2-7
CASSLGSGGSGYEQYF
TGCGCCAGCAGCTTGGGTAGCGGCGGGAGTGGCTACGAGCAGTACTTC
>TRBV28|-|-|TRBJ1-4
CASSLHNTGYGLNEKLFF
TGTGCCAGCAGTTTACATAATACAGGGTACGGCCTTAACGAAAAACTGTTTTTT
>TRBV18|-|once|TRBJ1-5
CASSPGTIRNSNQPQHF
TGTGCCAGCTCCCCTGGGACAATTCGGAATAGCAATCAGCCCCAGCATTTT
>TRBV6-1|-|-|TRBJ2-5
CASSEAGQGWETQYF
TGTGCCAGCAGTGAAGCTGGGCAGGGATGGGAGACCCAGTACTTC
>TRBV9|TRBD1|once|TRBJ1-3
CASSVGGGVGNTIYF
TGTGCCAGCAGCGTAGGAGGGGGCGTTGGAAACACCATATATTTT
>TRBV5-1|-|-|TRBJ1-3
CASSLGGSSGNTIYF
TGCGCCAGCAGCTTGGGGGGCAGCTCTGGAAACACCATATATTTT
>TRBV6-5|TRBD1|once|TRBJ2-7
CASSYGQGAEQYF
TGTGCCAGCAGTTACGGACAGGGGGCCGAGCAGTACTTC
>TRBV6-1|-|-|TRBJ2-1
CASSVSSGWQFF
TGTGCCAGCAGTGTTAGTAGCGGTTGGCAGTTCTTC
>TRBV7-9|TRBD1|-|TRBJ1-1
CASTLDRVSSEAFF
TGTGCCAGCACCCTAGACAGGGTTTCATCTGAAGCTTTCTTT
>TRBV2|-|-|TRBJ1-1
CASRDSMNTEAFF
TGTGCCAGCAGGGACAGCATGAACACTGAAGCTTTCTTT
>TRBV6-5|-|-|TRBJ2-7
CASSLGGEQYF
TGTGCCAGCAGCCTGGGGGGTGAGCAGTACTTC
>TRBV28|TRBD2|-|TRBJ2-2
CASSLLAGALGELFF
TGTGCCAGCAGTCTGCTAGCGGGAGCGTTAGGGGAGCTGTTTTTT
>TRBV5-5|-|-|TRBJ2-1
CASSLAYYNEQFF
TGTGCCAGCAGCTTGGCCTACTACAATGAGCAGTTCTTC
>TRBV11-3|-|-|TRBJ1-3
CACSRNSGPGNTIYF
TGTGCCTGCAGCCGAAACAGCGGACCTGGAAACACCATATATTTT
>TRBV4-3|TRBD1|-|TRBJ2-2
CASSQFAGTGVSTGELFF
TGCGCCAGCAGCCAATTCGCAGGGACAGGGGTAAGCACCGGGGAGCTGTTTTTT
>TRBV9|TRBD2|-|TRBJ2-3
CASSVEGAGEDFETDTQYF
TGTGCCAGCAGCGTAGAAGGGGCGGGAGAAGATTTTGAGACAGATACGCAGTATTTT